This T cell receptor (beta chain) came from a study of shared clonotypes between healthy human individuals. The assay was immunoSEQ multiplex PCR, and TCRdb's table has in-frame clones only and misses some. The profile shows approximately 2,000,000 clones, around 93% of them singletons. This clone was counted a single time. Naive CD8 cells, CD45RO-negative and positively selected for CCR7, excluded terminally differentiated effector memory CD45RA+ cells. The germline CDR1 and CDR2 sequences are MNHEY and SMNVEV (reference sequence). J lost 6 bases, V lost 5 bases, and 7 bases had no gene match. The CDR3 runs 14 residues.

The chain is built from TRBV27 and TRBJ1-5; TRBD1 agrees at 7 bases. Specimen: naive CD8+ T cells from PBMCs. The TCR comes from a man aged 18 to 35 in good health. Some clones in this sample may be carry-over from other donors' samples. Here the CDR3 reads CASSLRGQSQPQHF. For the CDR3, the DNA is TGTGCCAGCAGTCTGAGGGGGCAGAGTCAGCCCCAGCATTTT.